This entry is about one TCR beta chain. Its recognized antigen is unknown. Per-base qualities were not stored, and no clone one base away is much larger. The data were taken from a study of PD-1 blockade in mismatch repair-deficient tumors (dated by TCRdb to 2016 to 2017). For the wider study: The trial enrolled some 82 consecutive patients with under 15 mismatch repair-deficient cancer types between September 2013 and late 2016, all previously treated and progressing. Deep sequencing of TCR CDR3 regions was used to track tumor-associated T cell clones in peripheral blood of patients responding to PD-1 blockade.

Measured from the cysteine to the phenylalanine, the CDR3 is 15 residues long. Only the CDR3 DNA is retained, 45 bases long and in frame from the first base. From the germline V gene (reference sequence), CDR1 is SEHNR and CDR2 is FQNEAQ. V gives up 6 bases and J gives up 0 bases, and the segment between their germline ends measures 11 bases. Receptor libraries were prepared by the immunoSEQ multiplex PCR assay. TCRdb carries this immuneACCESS record with in-frame sequences only. Its versions omit some clonotypes, under half of them owing to an unresolved V gene in the studies checked, with the rest unexplained. Within this sample are 49,000 or so clones, with approximately 84% of them counted one time only. Of the sample, approximately 8.4% is held by the ten largest clones. For every enrolled patient, mismatch repair deficiency was confirmed by either polymerase chain reaction or immunohistochemistry. TCR sequencing was carried out for three patients who responded to pembrolizumab therapy. In the phase II trial, pembrolizumab PD-1 blockade was tested prospectively in advanced mismatch repair-deficient cancers, no matter which tissue of origin the cancers came from. Peripheral blood T cell samples were gathered serially, both before PD-1 blockade started and at multiple time points afterward. The timing of each blood sample was reported as weeks after the first dose of pembrolizumab.

Study-level results and caveats: After pembrolizumab, tumor-resident clones, which were often undetectable in blood before treatment, expanded rapidly and then contracted, generally ahead of radiologic responses.

Specimen: peripheral blood, collected less than 21 weeks after starting pembrolizumab. The receptor's source is an adult with mismatch repair-deficient cancer. The chain is assembled from TRBV7-9 and TRBJ2-2, and the D gene may be TRBD1, 6 bases matching. The base sequence is TGTGCCAGCAGTGTTCGGACAGCGAACACCGGGGAGCTGTTTTTT. This encodes CASSVRTANTGELFF.